The 10 T cell receptor beta chains below come from one sample, sequenced in a study of blood T cells in healthy people across ages (dated by TCRdb to about 2015). Library generation was performed with 5' RACE. This sample was sequenced with an Illumina HiSeq 2500. A second PCR of 7 to 11 cycles was performed with a sample-barcoded 5' primer and a J-beta primer mix. Using fastp trimming at Q25 and MiXCR clonotype assembly, TCRdb reanalyzed the public sequencing data and kept in-frame beta chains. Each CDR3 protein gets just one entry, which takes the most common genes and DNA from the rows behind it. In this sample the table shows 1.4 million or so distinct CDR3 sequences, roughly 43% of which occur a single time. The ten largest clonotypes hold less than 5% of the sample. The sample was blood. Source of these receptors: a woman aged 18-30 years in good health.

Comments on this clonotype: One end of the junction does not line up with germline, which may come from a read error. The gene calls are TRBV4-2 and TRBJ1-1; 7 bases fit TRBD1. The CDR3 loop spans 17 amino acids. Germline loops: CDR1 LGHNA, CDR2 YNFKEQ. The CDR3 nucleotides are TGTGCCAGCAGCCAACGGGACAGATGGAGCATGAACACTGACGCTTTCTTT. Amino acid sequence: CASSQRDRWSMNTDAFF.

The CDR3 protein is CAISPTSGSPNGELFF. The CDR3 bases are TGTGCCATCTCTCCGACTAGCGGGAGTCCTAACGGGGAGCTGTTTTTT. The chain joins TRBV10-3 to TRBJ2-2; 12 bases are a match to TRBD2. Germline V CDR1 and CDR2: ENHRY, SYGVKD. CDR3 length: 16 amino acids. Trimming cost V 8 bases and J 7 bases; bases outside gene matches: 11.

The V call is TRBV21-1, the J call TRBJ2-1. TRBV21-1 is listed as a pseudogene. The CDR3 spans 10 residues. CDR3 region: CARQYNEQFF. The CDR3 nucleotides read TGTGCCAGACAGTACAATGAGCAGTTCTTC.

The chain joins TRBV27 to TRBJ2-1; TRBD2 matches at 11 bases. CDR3 length equals 15 residues. V was pared by 4 bases and J by 9 bases, with 8 bases of the junction left unmatched. From germline, CDR1 is MNHEY and CDR2 SMNVEV (reference sequence). The DNA for the CDR3 is TGTGCCAGCAGTTCCATAGCGGGAGGGCCTGGTGAGCAGTTCTTC. This sequence encodes CASSSIAGGPGEQFF.

The chain employs TRBV12-3 or TRBV12-4 and TRBJ1-5; D may be TRBD1 (5 bases). V was pared by 5 bases and J by 6 bases, with 14 bases between. The CDR3 spans 14 residues. The DNA of the CDR3 is TGTGCCAGCAGTCACCGGGACGGTGGTCAGCCCCAGCATTTT. Translating it yields CASSHRDGGQPQHF.

This chain connects TRBV27 to TRBJ2-5, with D possibly being TRBD2 (6 bases). Between the trimmed V and J ends, which lost 4 bases and 5 bases, there was a span of 11 bases. CDR3 size: 13 residues. CDR1 MNHEY and CDR2 SMNVEV come from the germline V gene (reference sequence). CDR3 amino acids: CASSWWAGETQYF. DNA for the CDR3: TGTGCCAGCAGTTGGTGGGCGGGGGAGACCCAGTACTTC.

This clonotype has more than one count but fewer than ten. The chain recombines TRBV7-9 with TRBJ2-1; 11 bases are shared with TRBD2. The CDR3 sequence is 17 residues long. Germline CDR1 and CDR2: SEHNR and FQNEAQ (reference sequence). V lost 9 bases to trimming and J lost 0 bases; unmatched junction nucleotides: 10. For the CDR3, the DNA is TGTGCCAGTTTTAGCGGGAGGGCCGGAAGCTCCTACAATGAGCAGTTCTTC. Amino acids: CASFSGRAGSSYNEQFF. The whole variable domain, filled in from reference TRBV7-9 and TRBJ2-1, reads DTGVSQNPRHKITKRGQNVTFRCDPISEHNRLYWYRQTLGQGPEFLTYFQNEAQLEKSRLLSDRFSAERPKGSFSTLEIQRTEQGDSAMYLCASFSGRAGSSYNEQFFGPGTRLTVL.

This clonotype has ten or more counts. The chain recombines TRBV10-3 with TRBJ2-3; 8 bases are shared with TRBD2. V was pared by 0 bases and J by 8 bases, with 7 bases of the junction left unmatched. This CDR3 has 15 residues. The germline CDR1 and CDR2 sequences are ENHRY and SYGVKD. CDR3 region: CAISESDGSGGTQYF. CDR3 nucleotides: TGTGCCATCAGTGAGTCGGACGGGAGCGGGGGTACGCAGTATTTT.

J is TRBJ2-3 and V is TRBV12-5; no clear D gene. The germline V gene encodes CDR1 LGHNT and CDR2 FRNRAP. CDR3 size: 14 residues. V was cut by 5 bases and J by 4 bases, with 13 bases left in between. For the CDR3, the DNA is TGTGCTAGTGGTCCCTCTGACTTGTCAGATACGCAGTATTTT. Its translation: CASGPSDLSDTQYF.

The sample holds a few counts of this clonotype. The V call is TRBV7-9, the J call TRBJ2-5, with 9 positions matching TRBD2. This CDR3 comprises 16 residues. Germline V gene sequence: CDR1 SEHNR, CDR2 FQNEAQ (reference sequence). The ends lost 1 base at V and 2 bases at J; junction bases unmatched: 5. The CDR3 sequence: CASSLGSSGEQETQYF. CDR3 DNA: TGTGCCAGCAGCTTAGGATCTAGCGGGGAACAAGAGACCCAGTACTTC. The complete variable domain, with remaining parts taken from reference TRBV7-9 and TRBJ2-5, reads DTGVSQNPRHKITKRGQNVTFRCDPISEHNRLYWYRQTLGQGPEFLTYFQNEAQLEKSRLLSDRFSAERPKGSFSTLEIQRTEQGDSAMYLCASSLGSSGEQETQYFGPGTRLLVL.